One and the same sample provided the 7 T cell receptor beta chains below, sequenced in a study of post-analysis software for immune sequencing data. General study findings and limits: Patients showed TRBV5-6, TRBV5-1 and TRBV20-1 among five TRBV segments more frequent than in controls.

Prepared TCR beta cDNA libraries contained unique molecular identifiers. One entry per CDR3 protein results from TCRdb running MiXCR on the PCR reads. Found here are 380,000 or so distinct CDR3 sequences, roughly 38% of them singletons; the top ten hold over 10%. These receptors' antigens are unknown. Sample: blood. These TCRs come from a girl aged 10-17 years with multiple sclerosis.

This clonotype was observed a handful of times. This chain links TRBV4-1 with TRBJ1-4; D ambiguous. CDR1 MGHRA and CDR2 YSYEKL come from the germline V gene. V lost 8 bases and J lost 4, with 14 bases in between. The CDR3 has 14 residues. CDR3: CASALLVSNEKLFF. The CDR3 bases are TGCGCCAGCGCTCTCTTGGTCAGTAATGAAAAACTGTTTTTT.

The rearrangement uses TRBV5-6 and TRBJ1-5; weak D call: TRBD1 (5 bases). With 3 bases removed from V and 9 bases from J, the gap between germline ends came to 13 bases. From germline, CDR1 is SGHDT and CDR2 YYEEEE. This CDR3 region has 13 residues. The CDR3 sequence: CASSYGRGGPQHF. The CDR3 DNA reads TGTGCCAGCAGCTACGGAAGGGGAGGGCCCCAGCATTTT.

This clonotype was counted between two and nine times. V usage is TRBV10-3 and J usage is TRBJ1-1; tentative D call: TRBD1 (6 bases). The CDR3 is made up of 13 amino acids. Per the germline V gene, CDR1 is ENHRY and CDR2 is SYGVKD. The V and J ends lost 10 bases and 1 base respectively, with 13 bases between them. This CDR3 reads CATKGGENTEAFF. CDR3 in DNA: TGTGCCACCAAGGGGGGGGAGAACACTGAAGCTTTCTTT.

This chain connects TRBV27 to TRBJ2-3; weak D call: TRBD1 (7 bases). With 5 bases removed from V and 2 bases from J, the gap between germline ends came to 11 bases. In germline, CDR1 is MNHEY, CDR2 SMNVEV (reference sequence). The CDR3 has 14 amino acids. In nucleotides, the CDR3 is TGTGCCAGCAGTGCGGGACAGAACACAGATACGCAGTATTTT. Encoded protein: CASSAGQNTDTQYF.

V and J are TRBV12-3 or TRBV12-4 and TRBJ2-2; 8 bases line up with TRBD2. J was trimmed by 5 bases and V by 6 bases; bases with no gene match: 8. CDR3 length equals 15 residues. CDR3 DNA: TGTGCCAGCAGCCTGAGCGGGGGAGGTACCGGGGAGCTGTTTTTT. It codes for CASSLSGGGTGELFF.

The chain links TRBV6-1 to TRBJ2-5; the match to TRBD1 covers 9 bases. CDR1 MNHNS and CDR2 SASEGT come from the germline V gene. There are 15 residues in the CDR3. J was trimmed by 1 base and V by 5 bases; bases with no gene match: 5. CDR3 in amino acids: CASSPRQGGQETQYF. The DNA of the CDR3 is TGTGCCAGCAGTCCGCGACAGGGGGGCCAAGAGACCCAGTACTTC.

The J gene is TRBJ2-7, the V gene TRBV4-3; maybe TRBD2 (5 bases). Trimming cost V 0 bases and J 7 bases, with 13 bases left between them. Germline CDR1 reads LGHNA; CDR2 reads YSLEER. This CDR3 is 14 amino acids long. CDR3 sequence: CASSQEPSSNEQYF. The CDR3 region has the DNA TGCGCCAGCAGCCAAGAGCCTAGCAGCAATGAGCAGTACTTC.